The sequence of this TCR beta chain was determined in a study of cytomegalovirus exposure and HLA in healthy donors. Study results and caveats: No immune exposure information besides CMV serostatus was available. Presence/absence analyses took donor sequencing depth as roughly uniform. Analysis performed later found roughly 17,000 TCR beta sequences associated with HLA alleles at 0.05 false discovery rate.

Germline assignment: CDR1 SEHNR and CDR2 FQNEAQ (reference sequence). This CDR3 comprises 18 residues. V lost 5 bases and J lost 5; bases outside the gene matches: 16. A multiplex PCR was run with 60 Vbeta primers and 13 Jbeta primers. Profiling relied on immunoSEQ multiplex PCR, and the TCRdb table lists in-frame clones only, not all of them. The sample consists of 120,000 to 150,000 clones, about 79% of them appearing once. Regarding this clone: Its specificity is not known.

The clonotype originates from a male donor in good health and CMV-seronegative. The J gene is TRBJ2-5, the V gene TRBV7-9, with 11 bases that match TRBD2. The sample taken for sequencing was PBMCs. The CDR3 coding sequence is TGTGCCAGCAGCCGGCGTGGGCTAGCGGGGGGTGCAGGGGAGACCCAGTACTTC. Translating it yields CASSRRGLAGGAGETQYF.